Described below is a single TCR beta chain sequence and its context. What it binds is not known. The source of the sample is a study of CD4 T cells in relation to SARS-CoV-2 and coronaviruses. At the level of the study: The restricting HLA molecule for shared crossreactive spike epitopes was mapped.

From germline, CDR1 is MDHEN and CDR2 SYDVKM. The V gene lost 5 bases and the J gene lost 0 bases, with 17 bases spanning the gap. The CDR3 extends over 16 amino acids. General observations from the study: Monoreactive clones expanded significantly more to SARS-CoV-2 than crossreactive clones did.

Before the COVID-19 pandemic, during about 2010-2018, CD4+ T cells were taken from unexposed donors. Libraries were prepared by immunoSEQ multiplex PCR; TCRdb keeps only in-frame clonotypes and omits some of them. The sample includes around 56,000 clones, roughly 88% of them seen just once. The source is a human donor in good health. Sequences were obtained from memory CD4+ T cells from PBMCs. The chain combines TRBV28 with TRBJ2-7, with D tentatively TRBD1 (6 bases). The CDR3 is CASSRAGTISSYEQYF. CDR3 in DNA: TGTGCCAGCAGTCGAGCCGGGACAATAAGCTCCTACGAGCAGTACTTC.